Described below is a single TCR beta chain sequence and its context. Its antigen remains unidentified. No much larger clonotype is one base removed from it; base qualities were not supplied. The data stem from a study of T cells in Graves' hyperthyroidism and ophthalmopathy (dated by TCRdb to between 2018 and 2021). Regarding the research as a whole: To identify TCR V-J signatures that set the groups apart, the researchers used a discovery cohort of 90 to 100 patients, made up of about 44 with Graves' ophthalmopathy and approximately 57 with stable Graves' hyperthyroidism. The roughly 94 discovery patients were randomly split 7:3 into training and test sets. TCR Vbeta CDR3 sequencing of some 140 peripheral blood samples (roughly 43 ophthalmopathy, 75 or so hyperthyroidism and roughly 17 progressor patients) is reported in the paper. An independent validation cohort of 18 to 20 hyperthyroidism patients and approximately 15 patients who later progressed to ophthalmopathy tested prospective prediction of ophthalmopathy. Thyroid tissue and blood T-cell repertoires from about six Graves' hyperthyroidism patients were also compared in the study. After blood sampling, hyperthyroidism patients were treated with methimazole at a starting dose of 30 mg daily, and ophthalmopathy patients were treated with high-dose intravenous methylprednisolone.

Overall study results and their limits: Most expanded thyroid clonotypes (frequency above 0.001) were also detected in blood, suggesting blood repertoires may reflect thyroid immune responses. During validation, the model predicted progression to ophthalmopathy a median of about 6.5 months ahead of onset, with roughly 65% sensitivity and 72.22% specificity. Ophthalmopathy was separated from stable hyperthyroidism by a 13 V-J signature model, with approximately 89% sensitivity and 81% to 82% specificity obtained in cross-validation and 80%/75% obtained in testing. No statistical method was used to fix the sample size in advance, and group allocation was not hidden from the investigators.

The TCR beta CDR3 regions were amplified from RNA transcripts. The first round of RT-PCR for the TCR CDR3 was performed with the HTBI primer set and the Qiagen OneStep RT-PCR kit. A second multiplex PCR round built the libraries, followed by size selection and purification. Libraries were sequenced paired-end with 100 bp reads on an Illumina HiSeq2000. Per the authors' processing: SOAPnuke was used to process the raw data, with reads discarded if the reads contained adapters or uncalled bases, had a mean Phred below 15, or lacked an exact constant-primer or identifier match. COPE v1.2.5 was used to merge the high-quality paired reads, and each unique nucleotide sequence was defined as a clonotype. Clonotypes were aligned to IMGT TRBV, TRBD and TRBJ reference segments using MiTCR v1.1. Only V-J combinations with frequency above 0.0001, covering about 99% of repertoires, were analysed. The TCS score was defined as F50 (clonal expansion) divided by E x V (chaos), with BLOSUM62-based TCRdist calculated between CDR3 peptides within each V-J. Welch's t-statistics and random forest reduced 450 to 600 V-J features to 13, which were used in a naive Bayes classifier (R e1071). Thyroid-blood repertoire similarity was quantified with the Morisita-Horn index. TCRdb ran its own pipeline on the public reads, namely fastp trimming at Q25 and MiXCR clone calling, and kept in-frame beta chains. Each record represents a unique CDR3 protein, reported with the most common genes and DNA among its rows. TCRdb's processing, not the authors' own work, is the source of the V and J calls. Counted in this sample were approximately 98,000 distinct CDR3 sequences; 35% to 45% of them appeared once. Of the sample, 10% falls within the top ten clones.

The germline V gene (reference sequence) yields SEHNR for CDR1 and FQNEAQ for CDR2. V is pruned by 3 bases and J by 10 bases, leaving 8 bases of the junction without a gene match. The CDR3 covers 14 residues, taking in both the cysteine and the phenylalanine. Only the CDR3 portion is preserved as DNA: 42 bases, with reading frame beginning at the first base. Stable Graves' hyperthyroidism was defined as no progression to ophthalmopathy during 18 months of follow-up. Hyperthyroidism patients were newly diagnosed, had a disease duration of under 2 months, and were aged 18 to 65 years. Exclusion was applied to patients with uncontrolled infections, other autoimmune diseases, pregnancy or lactation. Diagnoses were established on the basis of clinical symptoms, serum thyroxine and TRAb, thyroid ultrasound, and orbital computed tomography. Trizol reagent was used to extract total RNA, and RNA quality was then checked on an Agilent 2100 Bioanalyzer.

Sequences were obtained from peripheral blood or thyroid tissue (not recorded which). This clonotype was obtained from a woman in her thirties with Graves' hyperthyroidism. In this chain, TRBV7-9 is recombined with TRBJ1-2; 10 central bases correspond to TRBD1. The CDR3 protein sequence reads: CASSLRGTGDPYTF. The sequenced DNA: TGTGCCAGCAGCTTGAGGGGGACAGGGGATCCCTACACCTTC.